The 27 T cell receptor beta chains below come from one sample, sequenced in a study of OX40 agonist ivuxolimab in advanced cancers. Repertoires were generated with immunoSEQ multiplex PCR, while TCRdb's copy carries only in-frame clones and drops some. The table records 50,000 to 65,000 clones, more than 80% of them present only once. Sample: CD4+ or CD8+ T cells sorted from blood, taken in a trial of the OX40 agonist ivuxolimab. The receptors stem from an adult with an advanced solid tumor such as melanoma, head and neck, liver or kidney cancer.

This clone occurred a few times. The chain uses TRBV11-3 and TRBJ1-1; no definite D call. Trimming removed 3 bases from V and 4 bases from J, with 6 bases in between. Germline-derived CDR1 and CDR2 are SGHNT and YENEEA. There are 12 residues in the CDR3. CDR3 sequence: CASSFRATEAFF. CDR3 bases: TGTGCCAGCAGCTTTCGGGCCACTGAAGCTTTCTTT. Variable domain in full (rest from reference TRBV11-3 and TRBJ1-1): EAGVVQSPRYKIIEKKQPVAFWCNPISGHNTLYWYLQNLGQGPELLIRYENEEAVDDSQLPKDRFSAERLKGVDSTLKIQPAELGDSAVYLCASSFRATEAFFGQGTRLTVV.

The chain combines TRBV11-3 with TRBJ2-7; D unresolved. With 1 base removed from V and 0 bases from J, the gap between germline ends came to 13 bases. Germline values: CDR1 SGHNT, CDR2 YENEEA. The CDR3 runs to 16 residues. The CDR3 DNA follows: TGTGCCAGCAGCTTAGCCTGGGATTCGAGCTCCTACGAGCAGTACTTC. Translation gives CASSLAWDSSSYEQYF.

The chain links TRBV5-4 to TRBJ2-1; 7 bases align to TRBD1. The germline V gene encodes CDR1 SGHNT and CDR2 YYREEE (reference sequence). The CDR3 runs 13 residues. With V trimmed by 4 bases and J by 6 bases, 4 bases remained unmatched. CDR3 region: CASSRRTGNEQFF. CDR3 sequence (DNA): TGTGCCAGCAGCCGTAGGACAGGCAATGAGCAGTTCTTC. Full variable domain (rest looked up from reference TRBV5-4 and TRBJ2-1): ETGVTQSPTHLIKTRGQQVTLRCSSQSGHNTVSWYQQALGQGPQFIFQYYREEENGRGNFPPRFSGLQFPNYSSELNVNALELDDSALYLCASSRRTGNEQFFGPGTRLTVL.

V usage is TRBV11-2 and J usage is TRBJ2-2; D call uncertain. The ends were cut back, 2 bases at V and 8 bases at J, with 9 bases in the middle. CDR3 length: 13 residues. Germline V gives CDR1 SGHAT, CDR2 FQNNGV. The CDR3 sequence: CASSLSRSGELFF. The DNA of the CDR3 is TGTGCCAGCAGCTTAAGCCGATCGGGGGAGCTGTTTTTT.

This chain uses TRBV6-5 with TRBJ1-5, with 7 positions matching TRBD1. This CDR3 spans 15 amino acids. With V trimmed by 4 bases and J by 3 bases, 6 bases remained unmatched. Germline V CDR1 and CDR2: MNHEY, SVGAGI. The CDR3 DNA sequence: TGTGCCAGCAGTTCCCGACAGGGATACAATCAGCCCCAGCATTTT. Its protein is CASSSRQGYNQPQHF.

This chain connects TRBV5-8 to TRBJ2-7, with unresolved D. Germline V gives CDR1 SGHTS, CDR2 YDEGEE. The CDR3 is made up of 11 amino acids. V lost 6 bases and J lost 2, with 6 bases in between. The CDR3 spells CASTITYEQYF. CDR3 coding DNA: TGTGCCAGCACCATCACCTACGAGCAGTACTTC.

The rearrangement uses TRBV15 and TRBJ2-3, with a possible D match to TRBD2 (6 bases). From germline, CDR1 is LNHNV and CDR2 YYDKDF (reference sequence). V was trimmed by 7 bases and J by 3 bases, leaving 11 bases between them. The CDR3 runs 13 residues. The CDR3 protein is CATMQGLTDTQYF. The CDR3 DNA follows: TGTGCCACCATGCAGGGACTTACAGATACGCAGTATTTT.

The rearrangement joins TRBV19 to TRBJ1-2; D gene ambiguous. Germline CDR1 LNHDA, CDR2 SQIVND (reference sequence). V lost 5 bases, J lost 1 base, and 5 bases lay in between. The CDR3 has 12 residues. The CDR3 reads CASSRYNYGYTF. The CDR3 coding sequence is TGTGCCAGTAGTCGGTATAACTATGGCTACACCTTC.

The DNA of the CDR3 is TGTGCTAGTGGTTTGCAAGACTACGAGCAGTACTTC. Translating it yields CASGLQDYEQYF. The V and J genes are TRBV12-5 and TRBJ2-7; D call uncertain. Germline assignment: CDR1 LGHNT and CDR2 FRNRAP. The CDR3 has 12 amino acids. The V gene lost 2 bases and the J gene lost 3 bases, with 5 bases spanning the gap. The variable domain in full, with the rest retrieved from reference TRBV12-5 and TRBJ2-7, is DARVTQTPRHKVTEMGQEVTMRCQPILGHNTVFWYRQTMMQGLELLAYFRNRAPLDDSGMPKDRFSAEMPDATLATLKIQPSEPRDSAVYFCASGLQDYEQYFGPGTRLTVT.

CDR3 nucleotides: TGTGCCAGTAGTATAACCGGAGGAGGGGGTTACAATCAGCCCCAGCATTTT. Translation: CASSITGGGGYNQPQHF. The rearrangement uses TRBV19 and TRBJ1-5; D might be TRBD1 (6 bases). Trimming cost V 2 bases and J 3 bases, with 17 bases left between them. The CDR3 is made up of 17 amino acids. Germline V gene sequence: CDR1 LNHDA, CDR2 SQIVND (reference sequence). The complete variable domain, with remaining parts taken from reference TRBV19 and TRBJ1-5, reads DGGITQSPKYLFRKEGQNVTLSCEQNLNHDAMYWYRQDPGQGLRLIYYSQIVNDFQKGDIAEGYSVSREKKESFPLTVTSAQKNPTAFYLCASSITGGGGYNQPQHFGDGTRLSIL.

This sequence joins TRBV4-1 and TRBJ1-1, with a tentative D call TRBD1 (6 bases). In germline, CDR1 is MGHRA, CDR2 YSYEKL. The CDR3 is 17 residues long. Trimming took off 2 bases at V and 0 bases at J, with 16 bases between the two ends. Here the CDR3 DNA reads TGCGCCAGCAGCCAACTCCGGGGGCCAGGACTGAACACTGAAGCTTTCTTT. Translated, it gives CASSQLRGPGLNTEAFF.

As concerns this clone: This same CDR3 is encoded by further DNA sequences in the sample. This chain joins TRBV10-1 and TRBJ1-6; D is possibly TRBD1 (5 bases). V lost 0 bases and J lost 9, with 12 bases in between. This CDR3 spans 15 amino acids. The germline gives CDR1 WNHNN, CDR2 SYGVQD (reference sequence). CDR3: CASSESGGLSSPLHF. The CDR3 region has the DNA TGCGCCAGCAGTGAGTCGGGGGGTTTGAGTTCACCCCTCCACTTT.

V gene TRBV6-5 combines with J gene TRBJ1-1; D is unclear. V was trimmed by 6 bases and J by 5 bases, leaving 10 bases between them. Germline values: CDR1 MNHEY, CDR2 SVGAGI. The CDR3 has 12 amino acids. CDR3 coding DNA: TGTGCCAGCAGCCTTCCGGGGACTGAAGCTTTCTTT. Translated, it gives CASSLPGTEAFF.

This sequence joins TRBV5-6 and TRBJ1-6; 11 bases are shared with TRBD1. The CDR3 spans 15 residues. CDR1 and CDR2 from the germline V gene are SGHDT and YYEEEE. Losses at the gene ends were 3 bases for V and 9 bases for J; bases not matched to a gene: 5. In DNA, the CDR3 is TGTGCCAGCAGCTCAGGACAGGGGGCTGGTTCACCCCTCCACTTT. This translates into CASSSGQGAGSPLHF.

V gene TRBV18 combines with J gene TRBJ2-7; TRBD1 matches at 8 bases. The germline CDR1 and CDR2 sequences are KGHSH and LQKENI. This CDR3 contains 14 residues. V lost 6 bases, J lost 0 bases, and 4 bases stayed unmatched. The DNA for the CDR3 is TGTGCCAGCTCGCCAGGACAGGGCTCCTACGAGCAGTACTTC. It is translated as CASSPGQGSYEQYF.

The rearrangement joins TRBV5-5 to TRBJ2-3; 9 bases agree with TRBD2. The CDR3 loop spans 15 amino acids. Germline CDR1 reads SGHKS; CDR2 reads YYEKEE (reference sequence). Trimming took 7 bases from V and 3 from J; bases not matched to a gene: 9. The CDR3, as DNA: TGTGCCAGCGGGATTCTAGCGGGGCGGACAGATACGCAGTATTTT. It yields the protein CASGILAGRTDTQYF.

In nucleotides, the CDR3 is TGTGCCAGCAGCTTAATACAGGGTTTCAATCAGCCCCAGCATTTT. This sequence encodes CASSLIQGFNQPQHF. This chain links TRBV5-5 with TRBJ1-5; D possibly corresponds to TRBD1 (6 bases). The CDR3 length is 15 residues. V was pared by 2 bases and J by 3 bases, with 12 bases between. CDR1 and CDR2 from the germline V gene are SGHKS and YYEKEE (reference sequence). The full variable domain, rest sourced from reference TRBV5-5 and TRBJ1-5, is DAGVTQSPTHLIKTRGQQVTLRCSPISGHKSVSWYQQVLGQGPQFIFQYYEKEERGRGNFPDRFSARQFPNYSSELNVNALLLGDSALYLCASSLIQGFNQPQHFGDGTRLSIL.

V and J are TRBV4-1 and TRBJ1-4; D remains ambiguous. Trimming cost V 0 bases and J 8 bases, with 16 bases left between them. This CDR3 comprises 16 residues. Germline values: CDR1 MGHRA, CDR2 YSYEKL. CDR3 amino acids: CASSQDPGVIGEKLFF. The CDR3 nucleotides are TGCGCCAGCAGCCAAGACCCCGGAGTTATTGGCGAAAAACTGTTTTTT.

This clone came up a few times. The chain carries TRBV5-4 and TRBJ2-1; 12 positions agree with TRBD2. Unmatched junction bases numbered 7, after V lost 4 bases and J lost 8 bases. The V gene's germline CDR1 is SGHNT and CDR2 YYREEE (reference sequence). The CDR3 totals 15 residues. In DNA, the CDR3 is TGTGCCAGCAGCAGGACTAGCGGGGAACTTCATGAGCAGTTCTTC. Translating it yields CASSRTSGELHEQFF.

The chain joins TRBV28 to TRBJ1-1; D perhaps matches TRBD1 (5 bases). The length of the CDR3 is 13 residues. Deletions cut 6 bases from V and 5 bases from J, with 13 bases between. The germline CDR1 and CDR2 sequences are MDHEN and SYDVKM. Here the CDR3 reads CASRGGVGTEAFF. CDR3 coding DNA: TGTGCCAGCAGGGGGGGAGTGGGAACTGAAGCTTTCTTT. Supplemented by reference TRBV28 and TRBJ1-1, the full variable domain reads DVKVTQSSRYLVKRTGEKVFLECVQDMDHENMFWYRQDPGLGLRLIYFSYDVKMKEKGDIPEGYSVSREKKERFSLILESASTNQTSMYLCASRGGVGTEAFFGQGTRLTVV.

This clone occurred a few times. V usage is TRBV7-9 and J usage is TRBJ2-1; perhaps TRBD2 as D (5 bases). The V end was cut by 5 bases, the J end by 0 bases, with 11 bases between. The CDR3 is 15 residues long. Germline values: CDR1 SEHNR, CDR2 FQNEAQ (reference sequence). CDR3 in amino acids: CASSPLGSSYNEQFF. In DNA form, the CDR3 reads TGTGCCAGCAGCCCGCTAGGGAGCTCCTACAATGAGCAGTTCTTC. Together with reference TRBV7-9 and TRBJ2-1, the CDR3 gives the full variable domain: DTGVSQNPRHKITKRGQNVTFRCDPISEHNRLYWYRQTLGQGPEFLTYFQNEAQLEKSRLLSDRFSAERPKGSFSTLEIQRTEQGDSAMYLCASSPLGSSYNEQFFGPGTRLTVL.

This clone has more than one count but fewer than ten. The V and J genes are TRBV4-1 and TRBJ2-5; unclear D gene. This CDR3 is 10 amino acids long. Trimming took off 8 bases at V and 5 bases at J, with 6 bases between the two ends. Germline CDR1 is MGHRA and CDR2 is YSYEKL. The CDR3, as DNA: TGCGCCAGCGTGCGGGAGACCCAGTACTTC. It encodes CASVRETQYF.

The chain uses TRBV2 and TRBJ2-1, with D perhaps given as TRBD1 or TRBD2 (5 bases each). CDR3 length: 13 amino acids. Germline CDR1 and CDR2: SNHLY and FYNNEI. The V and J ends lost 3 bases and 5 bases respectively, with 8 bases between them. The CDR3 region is CASSDGGNNEQFF. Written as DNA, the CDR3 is TGTGCCAGCAGTGATGGGGGTAACAATGAGCAGTTCTTC.

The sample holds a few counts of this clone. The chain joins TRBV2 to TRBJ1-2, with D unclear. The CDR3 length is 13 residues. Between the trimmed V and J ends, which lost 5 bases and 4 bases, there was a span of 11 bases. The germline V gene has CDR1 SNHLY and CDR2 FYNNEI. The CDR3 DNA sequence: TGTGCCAGCAGTCCAGACGGAGGCTATGGCTACACCTTC. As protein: CASSPDGGYGYTF.

The CDR3 nucleotides read TGCGCCAGCAGTGATCTGGGCCAGGGCCAAATCAACATCCCCTCCTACGAGCAGTACTTC. This gives the protein CASSDLGQGQINIPSYEQYF. V gene TRBV10-1 combines with J gene TRBJ2-7, with D possibly matching TRBD1 (5 bases). The germline V gene has CDR1 WNHNN and CDR2 SYGVQD (reference sequence). V was cut by 3 bases and J by 0 bases, with 27 bases left in between. CDR3 length equals 20 residues.

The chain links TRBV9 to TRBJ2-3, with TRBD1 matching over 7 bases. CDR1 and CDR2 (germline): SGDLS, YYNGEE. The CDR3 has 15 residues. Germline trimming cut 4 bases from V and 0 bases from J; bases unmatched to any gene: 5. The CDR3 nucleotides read TGTGCCAGCAGCCTGCGACAGGGCAGCACAGATACGCAGTATTTT. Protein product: CASSLRQGSTDTQYF.

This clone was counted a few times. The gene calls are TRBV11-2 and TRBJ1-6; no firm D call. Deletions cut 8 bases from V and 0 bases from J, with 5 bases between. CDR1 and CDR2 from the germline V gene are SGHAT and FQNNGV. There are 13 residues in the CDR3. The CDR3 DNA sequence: TGTGCCAGCTCGAGCTCCTATAATTCACCCCTCCACTTT. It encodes CASSSSYNSPLHF. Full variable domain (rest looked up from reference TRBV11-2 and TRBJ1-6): EAGVAQSPRYKIIEKRQSVAFWCNPISGHATLYWYQQILGQGPKLLIQFQNNGVVDDSQLPKDRFSAERLKGVDSTLKIQPAKLEDSAVYLCASSSSYNSPLHFGNGTRLTVT.